Listed here are 27 T cell receptor beta chains from one sample, sequenced in a study of identifying expanded T cells in peripheral blood. The data were produced by immunoSEQ multiplex PCR, yet TCRdb's version contains in-frame clones alone and is incomplete. The sample includes 75,000 to 90,000 clones, over 85% of them seen just once. Sequencing was carried out using blood. The receptors originated from a person aged 18 to 75 in good health.

The genes are TRBV10-3 and TRBJ2-7; 8 positions agree with TRBD1. CDR1 ENHRY and CDR2 SYGVKD come from the germline V gene. The V and J ends lost 6 bases and 1 base, in that order; junction bases with no gene match: 8. The CDR3 loop spans 15 amino acids. The CDR3 is CAIRTGTGESYEQYF. In nucleotides, the CDR3 is TGTGCCATCAGAACCGGGACAGGCGAATCCTACGAGCAGTACTTC.

The gene calls are TRBV21-1 and TRBJ1-1. TRBV21-1 is shown as a pseudogene. The CDR3 spans 13 residues. CDR3 DNA sequence: TGTGCCAGCGAAACCTCCGGTCGGACTGAAGCTTTCTTT. Its protein product is CASETSGRTEAFF.

This clone showed up just once. This chain joins TRBV7-9 and TRBJ1-1; D call uncertain. In germline, CDR1 is SEHNR, CDR2 FQNEAQ (reference sequence). The CDR3 contains 16 residues. The V and J ends lost 5 bases and 1 base respectively, with 17 bases between them. This chain's CDR3 is CASSPRPSGENTEAFF. The CDR3 DNA is TGTGCCAGCAGCCCGCGACCAAGTGGGGAGAACACTGAAGCTTTCTTT.

The J gene is TRBJ2-5, the V gene TRBV5-6; D uncertain. Trimming took off 2 bases at V and 5 bases at J, with 13 bases between the two ends. The CDR3 runs to 14 residues. Germline V gene lookup returns CDR1 SGHDT and CDR2 YYEEEE. The CDR3 spells CASSFGQARETQYF. The CDR3 DNA reads TGTGCCAGCAGCTTCGGGCAGGCGAGGGAGACCCAGTACTTC.

The rearrangement links TRBV30 to TRBJ1-4; D ambiguous. V shed 0 bases and J shed 8 bases, with 13 bases lying between them. Germline V lookup: CDR1 GTSNPN, CDR2 SVGIG (reference sequence). The CDR3 runs 14 residues. Here the CDR3 DNA reads TGTGCCTGGAGTGTAACCGGGGTCAGGGAAAAACTGTTTTTT. Translating it yields CAWSVTGVREKLFF.

The chain carries TRBV25-1 and TRBJ2-3; 7 bases agree with TRBD2. Trimming at V came to 4 bases and at J to 1 base, leaving 5 bases not matched to a gene. The germline gives CDR1 MGHDK, CDR2 SYGVNS. This CDR3 has 15 amino acids. CDR3 in DNA: TGTGCCAGCAGTGCGGGGGAGGGCCGCACAGATACGCAGTATTTT. Encoded protein: CASSAGEGRTDTQYF.

The gene calls are TRBV7-9 and TRBJ2-2; D possibly corresponds to TRBD1 (6 bases). The CDR3 sequence is 12 residues long. CDR1 and CDR2 from the germline V gene are SEHNR and FQNEAQ (reference sequence). V lost 5 bases, J lost 12 bases, and 13 bases lay in between. CDR3 loop: CASSPGAGQLFF. CDR3 nucleotides: TGTGCCAGCAGCCCAGGGGCAGGGCAGCTGTTTTTT.

The chain carries TRBV28 and TRBJ1-5; the D gene is possibly TRBD1 (5 bases). V was clipped by 4 bases and J by 7 bases, with 11 bases between them. The length of the CDR3 is 13 residues. From germline, CDR1 is MDHEN and CDR2 SYDVKM. For the CDR3, the DNA is TGTGCCAGCAGTTCCGGGACCCTGCAGCCCCAGCATTTT. Translating it yields CASSSGTLQPQHF.

This CDR3 is CASSFRGRGHEQYF. The CDR3 DNA follows: TGTGCCAGCAGTTTCAGGGGCAGGGGCCACGAGCAGTACTTC. The chain is built from TRBV27 and TRBJ2-7; TRBD1 is a possible D gene (6 bases). The CDR3 consists of 14 residues. Trimming pared 3 bases from V and 5 bases from J, leaving 14 bases between. Germline CDR1 is MNHEY and CDR2 is SMNVEV (reference sequence).

Regarding this clone: The same CDR3 can be traced to other DNA sequences in this sample. The rearrangement joins TRBV4-1 to TRBJ1-1; D gene ambiguous. V gave up 1 base and J gave up 0 bases, with 9 bases separating them. There are 15 residues in the CDR3. Germline CDR1 MGHRA, CDR2 YSYEKL. CDR3 sequence (DNA): TGCGCCAGCAGCCAAGGTCCCGGATTGAACACTGAAGCTTTCTTT. Encoded protein: CASSQGPGLNTEAFF.

The chain recombines TRBV29-1 with TRBJ1-2; D perhaps matches TRBD1 (5 bases). This CDR3 comprises 15 residues. Between the trimmed V and J ends, which lost 4 bases and 3 bases, there was a span of 18 bases. The V gene's germline CDR1 is SQVTM and CDR2 ANQGSEA. The CDR3 here is CSVVGPAKGHYGYTF. The CDR3 DNA sequence: TGCAGCGTTGTGGGGCCAGCGAAAGGCCACTATGGCTACACCTTC.

V is TRBV5-6 and J is TRBJ1-2; 8 bases fit TRBD1. The CDR3 has 14 residues. Per germline, CDR1 SGHDT and CDR2 YYEEEE. With 4 bases clipped from V and 6 bases from J, the junction kept 8 bases outside the gene matches. The CDR3 DNA sequence: TGTGCCAGCAGCGTAGGCAGGGGGCGCAATGGCTACACCTTC. This encodes CASSVGRGRNGYTF.

The chain couples TRBV6-1 to TRBJ1-5; D is ambiguous. Trimming left V 2 bases short and J 3 bases short, with 11 bases between. This CDR3 spans 15 amino acids. Germline V gene lookup returns CDR1 MNHNS and CDR2 SASEGT. The DNA of the CDR3 is TGTGCCAGCAGTGAATTGCAGGTTGCCAATCAGCCCCAGCATTTT. It yields the protein CASSELQVANQPQHF.

This chain joins TRBV5-1 and TRBJ1-6; possibly TRBD1 for D (5 bases). The CDR3 is 14 amino acids. CDR1 and CDR2 from the germline V gene are SGHRS and YFSETQ. V shed 2 bases and J shed 8 bases, with 11 bases lying between them. CDR3 sequence: CASSFGTGDSPLHF. The CDR3 DNA reads as TGCGCCAGCAGCTTCGGGACTGGGGATTCACCCCTCCACTTT.

The J gene is TRBJ2-7, the V gene TRBV13, with D possibly called TRBD1 or TRBD2 (7 bases each). The CDR3 spans 16 residues. The germline gives CDR1 PRHDT, CDR2 FYEKMQ (reference sequence). Trimming removed 5 bases from V and 2 bases from J, with 19 bases in between. CDR3 nucleotide sequence: TGTGCCAGCAGCGATAGAGGGGAGGGACAGACCTACGAGCAGTACTTC. Translated: CASSDRGEGQTYEQYF.

This clone has only one observation. The chain carries TRBV19 and TRBJ2-3; D is ambiguous. The germline gives CDR1 LNHDA, CDR2 SQIVND (reference sequence). This CDR3 has 15 amino acids. Deletions cut 6 bases from V and 2 bases from J, with 15 bases between. CDR3 in DNA: TGTGCCAGTAGGAACTCTAGGGTCTCCACAGATACGCAGTATTTT. It encodes CASRNSRVSTDTQYF.

The gene calls are TRBV15 and TRBJ2-1; possible D gene TRBD1, 5 bases. The V end lost 0 bases, the J end lost 2 bases, and 8 bases lay between the germline ends. Per the germline V gene, CDR1 is LNHNV and CDR2 is YYDKDF (reference sequence). This CDR3 has 15 amino acids. The CDR3 nucleotides read TGTGCCACCAGCAGAGACCCAGGGACCTACAATGAGCAGTTCTTC. It yields the protein CATSRDPGTYNEQFF. Looking up the rest from reference TRBV15 and TRBJ2-1 gives the full variable domain: DAMVIQNPRYQVTQFGKPVTLSCSQTLNHNVMYWYQQKSSQAPKLLFHYYDKDFNNEADTPDNFQSRRPNTSFCFLDIRSPGLGDTAMYLCATSRDPGTYNEQFFGPGTRLTVL.

This clone was detected only once. V usage is TRBV14 and J usage is TRBJ2-5; D is possibly TRBD2 (6 bases). The CDR3 has 15 residues. Per germline, CDR1 SGHDN and CDR2 FVKESK. V was shortened by 1 base and J by 5 bases, with 14 bases between the two germline ends. Here the CDR3 reads CASSQATGVGETQYF. The CDR3 nucleotides are TGTGCCAGCAGCCAAGCCACGGGGGTCGGGGAGACCCAGTACTTC.

V and J are TRBV6-5 and TRBJ2-7; D might be TRBD1 or TRBD2, each matching 5 bases. V lost 6 bases and J lost 11, with 23 bases in between. This CDR3 is 14 amino acids long. Germline CDR1 and CDR2: MNHEY and SVGAGI. Here the CDR3 reads CASRPPGTALHKYF. The CDR3 DNA follows: TGTGCCAGCAGACCCCCCGGGACCGCGCTCCATAAGTACTTC.

The chain carries TRBV2 and TRBJ2-2; 11 bases line up with TRBD2. Germline trimming cut 5 bases from V and 5 bases from J; bases unmatched to any gene: 10. CDR1 SNHLY and CDR2 FYNNEI come from the germline V gene. CDR3 length: 17 residues. CDR3 protein: CASSPFLAGGDTGELFF. DNA of the CDR3: TGTGCCAGCAGTCCTTTCCTAGCGGGGGGAGATACCGGGGAGCTGTTTTTT.

This clone was observed once. This sequence joins TRBV6-5 and TRBJ1-1, with a weak D call TRBD1 (5 bases). This CDR3 has 14 amino acids. Germline lookup yields CDR1 MNHEY and CDR2 SVGAGI. The germline V and J ends were trimmed by 1 base and 3 bases, with 9 bases remaining between them. The CDR3 reads CASSYWGKDTEAFF. The CDR3 DNA sequence: TGTGCCAGCAGTTACTGGGGGAAAGACACTGAAGCTTTCTTT.

The chain has TRBV28 and TRBJ2-7, with 11 bases matching TRBD1. This CDR3 comprises 15 residues. The ends lost 6 bases at V and 5 bases at J; junction bases unmatched: 9. The V gene's germline CDR1 is MDHEN and CDR2 SYDVKM. The CDR3 nucleotides read TGTGCCAGCAGCCGGCCGGGACAGGGGGTCCACGAGCAGTACTTC. Protein product: CASSRPGQGVHEQYF.

The V gene is TRBV6-1, the J gene TRBJ1-3, with a tentative D call TRBD1 (6 bases). CDR3 length: 15 residues. Trimming pared 6 bases from V and 3 bases from J, leaving 15 bases between. CDR1 MNHNS and CDR2 SASEGT come from the germline V gene. The CDR3 sequence: CASSFLQTGGNTIYF. The CDR3 nucleotides are TGTGCCAGCAGCTTTCTACAGACAGGTGGAAACACCATATATTTT.

The genes are TRBV14 and TRBJ1-1; D is possibly TRBD1 (5 bases). The CDR3 loop spans 14 amino acids. Germline CDR1 reads SGHDN; CDR2 reads FVKESK. Trimming pared 2 bases from V and 5 bases from J, leaving 12 bases between. CDR3 DNA: TGTGCCAGCAGCCAAAAGTGGGGGGGAACTGAAGCTTTCTTT. Translating it yields CASSQKWGGTEAFF.

CDR3 sequence reads: CASSLHPGSYEQYF. The CDR3 bases are TGTGCCAGCAGCTTGCATCCCGGGAGCTACGAGCAGTACTTC. This chain links TRBV5-4 with TRBJ2-7; D possibly corresponds to TRBD2 (6 bases). The CDR3 consists of 14 residues. The germline V and J ends were trimmed by 1 base and 3 bases, with 11 bases remaining between them. The germline gives CDR1 SGHNT, CDR2 YYREEE (reference sequence). The whole variable domain, filled in from reference TRBV5-4 and TRBJ2-7, reads ETGVTQSPTHLIKTRGQQVTLRCSSQSGHNTVSWYQQALGQGPQFIFQYYREEENGRGNFPPRFSGLQFPNYSSELNVNALELDDSALYLCASSLHPGSYEQYFGPGTRLTVT.

The chain combines TRBV20-1 with TRBJ2-1; TRBD2 aligns across 8 bases. Germline CDR1 DFQATT, CDR2 SNEGSKA (reference sequence). The V segment lost 6 bases and the J segment 8 bases; nucleotides outside the gene matches: 3. The CDR3 consists of 11 residues. CDR3 nucleotides: TGCAGTGCCCAGCGGGAGTATGAGCAGTTCTTC. It specifies CSAQREYEQFF.

This clone occurred once. The chain combines TRBV6-5 with TRBJ1-2, with D uncertain. V was clipped by 4 bases and J by 6 bases, with 18 bases between them. This CDR3 comprises 15 residues. From germline, CDR1 is MNHEY and CDR2 SVGAGI. The CDR3: CASSFDMGEVNGYTF. Written as DNA, the CDR3 is TGTGCCAGCAGTTTCGACATGGGTGAAGTGAATGGCTACACCTTC.